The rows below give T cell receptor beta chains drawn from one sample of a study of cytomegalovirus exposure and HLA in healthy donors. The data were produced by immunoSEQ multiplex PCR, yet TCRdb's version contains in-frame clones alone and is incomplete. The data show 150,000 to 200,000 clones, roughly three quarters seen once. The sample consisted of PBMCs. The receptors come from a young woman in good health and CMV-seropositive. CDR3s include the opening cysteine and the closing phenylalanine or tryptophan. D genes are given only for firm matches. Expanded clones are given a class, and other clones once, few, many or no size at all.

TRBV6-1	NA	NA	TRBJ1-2	TGTGCCAGCAGTGAAAGGAGGAACTCGGATGGCTACACCTTC	CASSERRNSDGYTF
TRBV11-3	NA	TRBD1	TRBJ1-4	TGTGCCAGCAGCTTAAGGGACAGGGAAAAACTGTTTTTT	CASSLRDREKLFF
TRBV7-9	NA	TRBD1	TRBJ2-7	TGTGCCAGCAGCGCTAAGACAGGGCGCTACGAGCAGTACTTC	CASSAKTGRYEQYF
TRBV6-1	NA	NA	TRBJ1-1	TGTGCCAGCAGTTCCGAGATGAACACTGAAGCTTTCTTT	CASSSEMNTEAFF
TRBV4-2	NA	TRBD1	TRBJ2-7	TGTGCCAGCAGCCACCCGACAGGGGAGTACGAGCAGTACTTC	CASSHPTGEYEQYF
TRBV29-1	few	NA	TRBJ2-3	TGCAGCGTCGCCGGCGGAAGGATGAGCGGTAGCACAGATACGCAGTATTTT	CSVAGGRMSGSTDTQYF
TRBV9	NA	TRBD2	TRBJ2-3	TGTGCCAGCAGCGGGACTAGCGGGGGGGCCAGGGATACGCAGTATTTT	CASSGTSGGARDTQYF
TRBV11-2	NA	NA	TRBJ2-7	TGTGCCAGCAGCTACGGCGGGGGCCGATCCTACGAGCAGTACTTC	CASSYGGGRSYEQYF
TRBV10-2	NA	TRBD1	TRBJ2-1	TGCGCCAGCAGTGCCGGGACAGGGAGTATTGATGAGCAGTTCTTC	CASSAGTGSIDEQFF
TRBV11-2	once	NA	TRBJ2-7	TGTGCCAGCAGCCCCGGGGACACCCTGGAGCATTACGAGCAGTACTTC	CASSPGDTLEHYEQYF
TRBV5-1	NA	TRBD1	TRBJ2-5	TGCGCCAGCAGCTATGGGACAGCCCAAGAGACCCAGTACTTC	CASSYGTAQETQYF
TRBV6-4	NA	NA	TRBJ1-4	TGTGCCAGCAGTGACCAGGGACTAAATCCGATTGAAAAACTGTTTTTT	CASSDQGLNPIEKLFF
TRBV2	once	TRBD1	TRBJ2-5	TGTGCCAGCAGTCGGGACAGGAGAACAGAGACCCAGTACTTC	CASSRDRRTETQYF
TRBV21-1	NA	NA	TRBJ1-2	TGTGCCAGCAGCCCCAAAGGGGGAGGGAGCCTTTATGGCTACACCTTC	CASSPKGGGSLYGYTF
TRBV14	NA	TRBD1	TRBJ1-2	TGTGCCAGCAGCCAAATAAGGACAGGGGGCGGATACACCTTC	CASSQIRTGGGYTF
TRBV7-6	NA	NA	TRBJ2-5	TGTGCCAGCAGCTTAGCGTTTCAGGAGACCCAGTACTTC	CASSLAFQETQYF
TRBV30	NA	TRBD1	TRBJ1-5	TGTGCCTGGAGAATTCTGCCAGGGGGTAATCAGCCCCAGCATTTT	CAWRILPGGNQPQHF